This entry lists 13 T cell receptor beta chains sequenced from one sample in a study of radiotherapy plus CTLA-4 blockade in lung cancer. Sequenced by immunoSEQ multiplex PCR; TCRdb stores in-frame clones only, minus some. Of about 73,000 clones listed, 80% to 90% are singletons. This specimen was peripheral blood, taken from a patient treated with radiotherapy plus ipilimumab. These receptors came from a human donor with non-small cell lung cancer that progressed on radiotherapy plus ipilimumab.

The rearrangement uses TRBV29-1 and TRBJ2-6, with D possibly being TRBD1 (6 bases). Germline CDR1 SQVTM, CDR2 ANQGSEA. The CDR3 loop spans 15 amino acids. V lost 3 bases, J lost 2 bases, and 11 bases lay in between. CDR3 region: CSVEAGVTGANVLTF. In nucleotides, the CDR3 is TGCAGCGTTGAGGCAGGGGTAACTGGGGCCAACGTCCTGACTTTC.

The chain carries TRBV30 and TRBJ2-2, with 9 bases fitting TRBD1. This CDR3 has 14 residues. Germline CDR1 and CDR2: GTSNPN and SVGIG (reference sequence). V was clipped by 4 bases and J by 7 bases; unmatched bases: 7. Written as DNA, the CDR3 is TGTGCCTGGACCAGGACAGGGGAAGGCGGGGAGCTGTTTTTT. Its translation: CAWTRTGEGGELFF.

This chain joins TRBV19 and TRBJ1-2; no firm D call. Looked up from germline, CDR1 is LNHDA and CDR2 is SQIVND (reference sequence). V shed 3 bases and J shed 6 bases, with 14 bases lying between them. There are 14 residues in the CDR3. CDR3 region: CASSMMANRNGYTF. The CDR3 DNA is TGTGCCAGTAGTATGATGGCCAACAGAAATGGCTACACCTTC.

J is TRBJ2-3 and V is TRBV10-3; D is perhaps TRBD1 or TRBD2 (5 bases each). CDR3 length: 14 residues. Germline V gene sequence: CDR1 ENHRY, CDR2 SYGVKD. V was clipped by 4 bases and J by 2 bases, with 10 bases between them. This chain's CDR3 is CAISAPGTTDTQYF. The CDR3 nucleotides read TGTGCCATCAGTGCCCCCGGGACCACAGATACGCAGTATTTT.

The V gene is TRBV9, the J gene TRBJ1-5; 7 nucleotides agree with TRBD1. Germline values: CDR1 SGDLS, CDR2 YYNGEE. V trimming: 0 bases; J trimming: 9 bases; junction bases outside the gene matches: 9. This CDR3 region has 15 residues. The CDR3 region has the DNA TGTGCCAGCAGCGTAGGTGGGGACAGCTCTGGGCCCCAGCATTTT. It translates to CASSVGGDSSGPQHF.

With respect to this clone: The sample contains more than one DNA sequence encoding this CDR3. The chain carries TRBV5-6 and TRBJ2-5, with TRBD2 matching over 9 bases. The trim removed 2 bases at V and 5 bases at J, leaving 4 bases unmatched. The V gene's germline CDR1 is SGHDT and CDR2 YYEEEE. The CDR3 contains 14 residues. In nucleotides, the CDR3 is TGTGCCAGCAGCTTAGGGCTAGCGGGGGAGACCCAGTACTTC. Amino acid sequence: CASSLGLAGETQYF.

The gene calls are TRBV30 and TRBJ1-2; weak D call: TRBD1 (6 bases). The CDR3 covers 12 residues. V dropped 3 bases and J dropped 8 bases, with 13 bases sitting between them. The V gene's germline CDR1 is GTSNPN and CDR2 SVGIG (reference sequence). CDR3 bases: TGTGCCTGGAGGGAACACACAGGGGGCTACACCTTC. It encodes CAWREHTGGYTF.

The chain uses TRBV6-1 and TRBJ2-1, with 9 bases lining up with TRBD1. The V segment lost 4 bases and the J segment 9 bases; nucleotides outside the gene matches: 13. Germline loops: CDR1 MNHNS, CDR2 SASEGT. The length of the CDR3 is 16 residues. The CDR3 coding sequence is TGTGCCAGCAGTGGCCTATGGGGACAGGGTATCGGTGAGCAGTTCTTC. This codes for CASSGLWGQGIGEQFF.

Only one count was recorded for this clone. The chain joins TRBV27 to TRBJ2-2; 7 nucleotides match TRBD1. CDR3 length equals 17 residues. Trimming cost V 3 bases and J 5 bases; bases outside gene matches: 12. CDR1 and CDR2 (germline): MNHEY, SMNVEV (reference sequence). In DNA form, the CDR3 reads TGTGCCAGCAGTTTTTCAGCCTCAGTCAGGGGGACCGGGGAGCTGTTTTTT. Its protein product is CASSFSASVRGTGELFF.

The CDR3 spells CASSLTDYNEQFF. CDR3 in DNA: TGTGCCAGTAGCTTGACAGATTACAATGAGCAGTTCTTC. The genes are TRBV19 and TRBJ2-1, with D perhaps matching TRBD1 (5 bases). Germline assignment: CDR1 LNHDA and CDR2 SQIVND (reference sequence). With 6 bases removed from V and 4 bases from J, the gap between germline ends came to 10 bases. The CDR3 covers 13 residues.

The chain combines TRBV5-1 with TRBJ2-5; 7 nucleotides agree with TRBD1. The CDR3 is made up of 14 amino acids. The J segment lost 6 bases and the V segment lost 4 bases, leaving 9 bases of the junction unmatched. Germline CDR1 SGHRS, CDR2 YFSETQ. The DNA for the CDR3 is TGCGCCAGCAGCACGATAACAGGGGAAAAGACCCAGTACTTC. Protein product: CASSTITGEKTQYF.

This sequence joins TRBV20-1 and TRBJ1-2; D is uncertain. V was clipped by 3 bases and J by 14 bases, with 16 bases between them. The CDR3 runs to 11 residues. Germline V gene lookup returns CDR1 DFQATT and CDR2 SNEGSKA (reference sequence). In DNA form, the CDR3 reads TGCAGTGCTAGCGATGGAGGATCGGGTACCTTC. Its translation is CSASDGGSGTF.

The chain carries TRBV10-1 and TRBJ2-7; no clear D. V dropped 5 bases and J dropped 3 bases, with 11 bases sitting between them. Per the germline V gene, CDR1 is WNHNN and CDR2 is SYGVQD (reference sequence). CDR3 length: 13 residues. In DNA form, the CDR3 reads TGCGCCAGCAGTTTACTTGGGAACTACGAGCAGTACTTC. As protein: CASSLLGNYEQYF.